Shown below are 30 T cell receptor beta chains from a single sample sequenced in a study of T cell repertoires in cytomegalovirus infection. Their target antigens are unknown. One entry per CDR3 protein, called by TCRdb with MiXCR from the reads. The sample consists of about 770,000 distinct CDR3 sequences, about 29% of them appearing once. The material sequenced was cultured CD8+ T cells from PBMCs, taken from culture after CMV antigen stimulation. These receptors all stem from a human donor in good health (CMV status not recorded). Some clones in this sample may be carry-over from other donors' samples.

The chain is built from TRBV25-1 and TRBJ1-2; D unclear. The ends were cut back, 2 bases at V and 4 bases at J, with 8 bases in the middle. Per germline, CDR1 MGHDK and CDR2 SYGVNS. This CDR3 has 13 amino acids. The CDR3 loop reads CASSERRSYGYTF. CDR3 sequence (DNA): TGTGCCAGCAGTGAAAGGCGGAGCTATGGCTACACCTTC.

This clonotype came up a few times. The chain uses TRBV11-2 and TRBJ1-2, with 9 bases matching TRBD1. Germline V gene data show CDR1 as SGHAT and CDR2 as FQNNGV. J was trimmed by 7 bases and V by 5 bases; bases with no gene match: 8. CDR3 length: 14 amino acids. CDR3 nucleotides: TGTGCCAGCAGCACGACAGGGGGGTGGCGTGGCTACACCTTC. Its protein is CASSTTGGWRGYTF.

The rearrangement uses TRBV4-1 and TRBJ1-6, with 7 bases identical to TRBD1. J lost 11 bases, V lost 0 bases, and 7 bases had no gene match. The CDR3 runs to 15 residues. Germline loops: CDR1 MGHRA, CDR2 YSYEKL. The CDR3, as DNA: TGCGCCAGCAGCCAAGAAAAAGACAGGGTAACACCCCTCCACTTT. Translating it yields CASSQEKDRVTPLHF.

This clonotype appeared a few times. The J gene is TRBJ2-7, the V gene TRBV7-9; perhaps TRBD2 as D (6 bases). The CDR3 extends over 12 amino acids. The V gene's germline CDR1 is SEHNR and CDR2 FQNEAQ (reference sequence). The ends were cut back, 8 bases at V and 5 bases at J, with 13 bases in the middle. The CDR3 spells CASGGEGNEQYF. The CDR3 nucleotides read TGTGCCAGCGGCGGGGAAGGCAACGAGCAGTACTTC.

The V gene is TRBV15, the J gene TRBJ2-1; 7 bases are a match to TRBD2. The CDR3 loop spans 13 amino acids. CDR1 and CDR2 from the germline V gene are LNHNV and YYDKDF (reference sequence). The junction had 5 bases not matched to a gene; V was cut back by 6 bases and J by 6 bases. The CDR3 spells CATSAGAPNEQFF. The CDR3 DNA reads as TGTGCCACCAGTGCGGGAGCCCCCAATGAGCAGTTCTTC.

The genes are TRBV4-1 and TRBJ1-1; D is unclear. The germline gives CDR1 MGHRA, CDR2 YSYEKL. Trimming removed 0 bases from V and 2 bases from J, with 13 bases in between. This CDR3 comprises 16 residues. In DNA form, the CDR3 reads TGCGCCAGCAGCCAAGATGATCAGACGGCTAACACTGAAGCTTTCTTT. This sequence encodes CASSQDDQTANTEAFF.

The gene calls are TRBV2 and TRBJ2-3; perhaps TRBD2 as D (5 bases). The CDR3 covers 14 residues. Germline CDR1 and CDR2: SNHLY and FYNNEI. V lost 2 bases and J lost 2, with 8 bases in between. DNA for the CDR3: TGTGCCAGCAGTGAAACCGACTACACAGATACGCAGTATTTT. It codes for CASSETDYTDTQYF.

V is TRBV11-2 and J is TRBJ2-7; D remains ambiguous. The V end lost 4 bases, the J end lost 2 bases, and 18 bases lay between the germline ends. Germline V gene sequence: CDR1 SGHAT, CDR2 FQNNGV. CDR3 length: 16 residues. This CDR3 reads CASSSRWLGVPYEQYF. The CDR3 DNA reads TGTGCCAGCAGCTCTAGGTGGTTAGGAGTGCCCTACGAGCAGTACTTC.

The chain combines TRBV27 with TRBJ2-5, with 7 bases identical to TRBD1. The CDR3 length is 14 residues. J lost 5 bases, V lost 10 bases, and 13 bases had no gene match. From germline, CDR1 is MNHEY and CDR2 SMNVEV (reference sequence). The CDR3 protein is CATSTGTVAETQYF. Written as DNA, the CDR3 is TGTGCCACCTCTACCGGGACAGTTGCGGAGACCCAGTACTTC.

This chain joins TRBV7-6 and TRBJ2-1; D might be TRBD2 (5 bases). V lost 2 bases and J 2 bases, leaving 13 bases between the germline ends. The CDR3 runs to 16 residues. The germline gives CDR1 SGHVS, CDR2 FNYEAQ. The CDR3, as DNA: TGTGCCAGCAGCTTAAGGGCGGCGGGTCCCTACAATGAGCAGTTCTTC. Translated, it gives CASSLRAAGPYNEQFF.

The sample holds a few counts of this clonotype. The genes are TRBV27 and TRBJ2-7, with 7 bases identical to TRBD1. After removal of 6 bases from V and 3 bases from J, the junction contained 5 bases not matched to a gene. Germline CDR1 and CDR2: MNHEY and SMNVEV (reference sequence). The CDR3 has 13 residues. The CDR3 loop reads CASSQGQFYEQYF. The CDR3 region has the DNA TGTGCCAGCAGCCAGGGACAGTTCTACGAGCAGTACTTC.

This clonotype was picked up a small number of times. The chain joins TRBV12-3 or TRBV12-4 to TRBJ2-7; 7 bases fit TRBD2. This CDR3 comprises 14 residues. V trimming: 6 bases; J trimming: 5 bases; junction bases outside the gene matches: 10. The CDR3 nucleotides read TGTGCCAGCAGCTCAATGGGGGGGAGGAACGAGCAGTACTTC. Amino acids: CASSSMGGRNEQYF.

This clonotype was seen repeatedly, ten times or more. This chain uses TRBV7-2 with TRBJ1-5; no definite D call. The CDR3 has 15 amino acids. The germline gives CDR1 SGHTA, CDR2 FQGNSA. Trimming pared 5 bases from V and 4 bases from J, leaving 15 bases between. DNA for the CDR3: TGTGCCAGCAGCCCTCGAGACCTACTTAATCAGCCCCAGCATTTT. Translated: CASSPRDLLNQPQHF.

The chain joins TRBV5-5 to TRBJ2-7, with a possible D match to TRBD1 (5 bases). The V gene's germline CDR1 is SGHKS and CDR2 YYEKEE (reference sequence). Trimming removed 2 bases at V and 3 bases at J, with 12 bases between. The CDR3 totals 14 residues. The CDR3 DNA reads as TGTGCCAGCAGCTTTTATACAGGCCACTACGAGCAGTACTTC. Translating it yields CASSFYTGHYEQYF.

The rearrangement uses TRBV29-1 and TRBJ2-7; TRBD1 aligns across 7 bases. CDR1 SQVTM and CDR2 ANQGSEA come from the germline V gene. The CDR3 is 13 amino acids. With 4 bases clipped from V and 6 bases from J, the junction kept 9 bases outside the gene matches. The CDR3 sequence: CSVVVQGSSEQYF. In DNA form, the CDR3 reads TGCAGCGTTGTTGTACAGGGGTCGAGCGAGCAGTACTTC.

The sample holds a few counts of this clonotype. The gene calls are TRBV6-2 or TRBV6-3 and TRBJ1-2; no definite D call. The germline gives CDR1 MNHEY, CDR2 SVGEGT. V gave up 4 bases and J gave up 7 bases, with 10 bases separating them. This CDR3 is 12 amino acids long. CDR3 DNA sequence: TGTGCCAGCAGTTTGTCAGTTCGTGGCTACACCTTC. Encoded protein: CASSLSVRGYTF.

V gene TRBV3-1 combines with J gene TRBJ1-1; the D gene is possibly TRBD1 (5 bases). CDR1 is LGHDT, CDR2 YNNKEL, per germline (reference sequence). The CDR3 has 15 residues. V was shortened by 4 bases and J by 3 bases, with 15 bases between the two germline ends. Here the CDR3 reads CASSPHPGKDTEAFF. The CDR3 nucleotides read TGTGCCAGCAGCCCCCATCCAGGGAAGGACACTGAAGCTTTCTTT.

The J gene is TRBJ2-1, the V gene TRBV19; D call uncertain. The CDR3 runs to 14 residues. CDR1 and CDR2 from the germline V gene are LNHDA and SQIVND (reference sequence). V gave up 1 base and J gave up 5 bases, with 9 bases separating them. The CDR3 region has the DNA TGTGCCAGTAGTATAGGGGGTTGGGACAATGAGCAGTTCTTC. Protein: CASSIGGWDNEQFF.

This chain uses TRBV10-2 with TRBJ2-7, with TRBD1 as a possible D gene (7 bases). CDR1 and CDR2 (germline): WSHSY, SAAADI. The CDR3 covers 14 residues. V was shortened by 8 bases and J by 2 bases, with 16 bases between the two germline ends. The CDR3 loop is CASGRQGETYEQYF. The CDR3 DNA reads as TGCGCCAGCGGGAGGCAGGGGGAAACCTACGAGCAGTACTTC.

This clonotype showed up just a few times. The chain combines TRBV19 with TRBJ2-3; TRBD2 matches at 11 bases. CDR3 length: 18 residues. CDR1 is LNHDA and CDR2 is SQIVND in the germline V gene (reference sequence). Trimming at V came to 5 bases and at J to 0 bases, leaving 10 bases not matched to a gene. Here the CDR3 reads CASSPPLRLAGSTDTQYF. The CDR3 DNA is TGTGCCAGTAGTCCCCCTCTCAGACTAGCGGGAAGCACAGATACGCAGTATTTT.

The V and J genes are TRBV28 and TRBJ2-1; 8 bases align to TRBD2. This CDR3 region has 15 residues. The ends lost 7 bases at V and 8 bases at J; junction bases unmatched: 13. Germline CDR1 MDHEN, CDR2 SYDVKM. Here the CDR3 reads CASTIRGGRWDEQFF. The CDR3 DNA reads as TGTGCCAGCACCATCCGGGGGGGGCGGTGGGATGAGCAGTTCTTC.

This clonotype showed up just a few times. V usage is TRBV13 and J usage is TRBJ2-1; a possible D gene is TRBD2 (7 bases). The CDR3 totals 16 residues. Trimming removed 7 bases from V and 1 base from J, with 17 bases in between. The germline V gene has CDR1 PRHDT and CDR2 FYEKMQ (reference sequence). The CDR3 DNA reads as TGTGCCAGCACCCCAATGGGAGGGGGATCCTACAATGAGCAGTTCTTC. It is translated as CASTPMGGGSYNEQFF.

This clonotype has only a few counts. This sequence joins TRBV5-4 and TRBJ2-1, with a weak D call TRBD1 (6 bases). Trimming took off 1 base at V and 5 bases at J, with 10 bases between the two ends. The germline gives CDR1 SGHNT, CDR2 YYREEE (reference sequence). The CDR3 is made up of 14 amino acids. CDR3 in DNA: TGTGCCAGCAGCTTGAGGACAGAAGACAATGAGCAGTTCTTC. It codes for CASSLRTEDNEQFF.

This clonotype has a handful of counts. The genes are TRBV13 and TRBJ1-2, with no clear D. CDR3 length equals 15 residues. In germline, CDR1 is PRHDT, CDR2 FYEKMQ (reference sequence). V gave up 5 bases and J gave up 5 bases, with 18 bases separating them. DNA of the CDR3: TGTGCCAGCAGCGAGGGAATTACGGGGTCGTATGGCTACACCTTC. This gives the protein CASSEGITGSYGYTF. Looking up the rest from reference TRBV13 and TRBJ1-2 gives the full variable domain: AAGVIQSPRHLIKEKRETATLKCYPIPRHDTVYWYQQGPGQDPQFLISFYEKMQSDKGSIPDRFSAQQFSDYHSELNMSSLELGDSALYFCASSEGITGSYGYTFGSGTRLTVV.

This clonotype was observed many times. The chain links TRBV7-2 to TRBJ2-3; 7 bases fit TRBD2. The CDR3 extends over 13 amino acids. The germline V gene has CDR1 SGHTA and CDR2 FQGNSA. J was trimmed by 1 base and V by 8 bases; bases with no gene match: 3. This chain's CDR3 is CASWGGGTDTQYF. The CDR3 coding sequence is TGTGCCAGCTGGGGGGGTGGCACAGATACGCAGTATTTT.

In this sample, this clonotype turned up many times. V and J are TRBV5-1 and TRBJ2-1; D is possibly TRBD1 or TRBD2 (5 bases each). V was cut by 3 bases and J by 6 bases, with 7 bases left in between. The CDR3 length is 12 residues. Germline CDR1 SGHRS, CDR2 YFSETQ. Written as DNA, the CDR3 is TGCGCCAGCAGCTACGGGGCCAATGAGCAGTTCTTC. It is translated as CASSYGANEQFF.

This clonotype was seen a few times. The genes are TRBV4-1 and TRBJ2-3; weak D call: TRBD1 (5 bases). V shed 1 base and J shed 6 bases, with 11 bases lying between them. This CDR3 has 14 amino acids. The V gene's germline CDR1 is MGHRA and CDR2 YSYEKL. The DNA of the CDR3 is TGCGCCAGCAGCCAAGGAAGGGGTACGGATACGCAGTATTTT. This translates into CASSQGRGTDTQYF.

This clonotype came up a few times. This chain joins TRBV11-3 and TRBJ2-3; 9 positions match TRBD2. V shed 0 bases, J shed 3 bases, and the junction held 1 base outside the gene matches. This CDR3 region has 15 residues. Looked up from germline, CDR1 is SGHNT and CDR2 is YENEEA. The CDR3 DNA follows: TGTGCCAGCAGCTTAGAGGCGGGGGGGACAGATACGCAGTATTTT. Protein sequence: CASSLEAGGTDTQYF.

This clonotype was recorded many times. This chain joins TRBV7-6 and TRBJ2-2; the D is unclear. The CDR3 consists of 15 residues. Germline V gene sequence: CDR1 SGHVS, CDR2 FNYEAQ. V lost 5 bases and J lost 5, with 15 bases in between. The chain's CDR3 is CASSPPPSSTGELFF. CDR3 sequence (DNA): TGTGCCAGCAGCCCCCCCCCCAGTAGTACCGGGGAGCTGTTTTTT.

The CDR3 sequence is CASSFSIPLGKETQYF. CDR3 coding DNA: TGTGCCAGCAGCTTCTCCATTCCTCTGGGGAAAGAGACCCAGTACTTC. The chain links TRBV7-6 to TRBJ2-5; D remains ambiguous. The germline V gene has CDR1 SGHVS and CDR2 FNYEAQ. The CDR3 contains 16 residues. The germline V and J ends were trimmed by 3 bases and 3 bases, with 17 bases remaining between them.